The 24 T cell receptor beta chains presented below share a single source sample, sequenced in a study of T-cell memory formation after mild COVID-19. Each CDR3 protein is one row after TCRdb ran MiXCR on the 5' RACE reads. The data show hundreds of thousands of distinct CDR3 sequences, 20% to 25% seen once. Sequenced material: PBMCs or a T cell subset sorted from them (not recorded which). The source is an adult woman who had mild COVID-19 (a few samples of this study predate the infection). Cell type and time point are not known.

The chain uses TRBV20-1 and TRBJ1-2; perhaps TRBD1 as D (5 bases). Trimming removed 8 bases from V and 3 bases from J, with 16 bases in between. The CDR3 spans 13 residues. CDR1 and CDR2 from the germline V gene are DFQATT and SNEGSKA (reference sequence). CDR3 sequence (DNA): TGCAGTCCTAATCCACAGGTTCACTATGGCTACACCTTC. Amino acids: CSPNPQVHYGYTF.

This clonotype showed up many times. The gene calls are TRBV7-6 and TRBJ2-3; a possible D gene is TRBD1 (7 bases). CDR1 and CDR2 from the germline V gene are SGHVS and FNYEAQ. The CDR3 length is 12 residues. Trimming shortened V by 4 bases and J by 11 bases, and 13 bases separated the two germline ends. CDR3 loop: CASSSQGGGQYF. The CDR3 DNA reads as TGTGCCAGCAGCTCTCAGGGGGGAGGGCAGTATTTT.

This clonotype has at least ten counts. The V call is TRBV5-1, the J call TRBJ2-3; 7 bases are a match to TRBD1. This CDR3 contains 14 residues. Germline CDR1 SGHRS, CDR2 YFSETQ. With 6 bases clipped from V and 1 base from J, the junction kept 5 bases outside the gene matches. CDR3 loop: CASTWTGGTDTQYF. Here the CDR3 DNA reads TGCGCCAGCACATGGACAGGCGGCACAGATACGCAGTATTTT.

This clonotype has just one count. This chain's CDR3 is CSASPGGSTDTQYF. The DNA of the CDR3 is TGCAGTGCTAGTCCCGGGGGGAGCACAGATACGCAGTATTTT. V is TRBV20-1 and J is TRBJ2-3; 7 bases agree with TRBD2. With V trimmed by 3 bases and J by 0 bases, 3 bases remained unmatched. The CDR3 runs 14 residues. CDR1 is DFQATT and CDR2 is SNEGSKA in the germline V gene (reference sequence).

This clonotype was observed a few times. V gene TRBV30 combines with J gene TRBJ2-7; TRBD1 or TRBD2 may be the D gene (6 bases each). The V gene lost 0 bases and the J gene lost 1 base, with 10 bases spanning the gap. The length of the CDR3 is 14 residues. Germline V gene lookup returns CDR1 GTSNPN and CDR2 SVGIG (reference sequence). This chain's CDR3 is CAWSVEGVSYEQYF. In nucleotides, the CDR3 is TGTGCCTGGAGTGTGGAGGGGGTATCCTACGAGCAGTACTTC.

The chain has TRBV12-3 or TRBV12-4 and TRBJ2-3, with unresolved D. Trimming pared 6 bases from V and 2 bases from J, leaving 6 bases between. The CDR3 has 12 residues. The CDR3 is CASRKSTDTQYF. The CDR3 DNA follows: TGTGCCAGCAGGAAGTCCACAGATACGCAGTATTTT.

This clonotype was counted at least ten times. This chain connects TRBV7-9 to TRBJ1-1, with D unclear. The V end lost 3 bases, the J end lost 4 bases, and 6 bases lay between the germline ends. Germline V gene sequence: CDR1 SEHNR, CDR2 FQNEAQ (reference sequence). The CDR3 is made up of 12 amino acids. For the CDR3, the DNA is TGTGCCAGCAGCTTGGGCCTCACTGAAGCTTTCTTT. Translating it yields CASSLGLTEAFF.

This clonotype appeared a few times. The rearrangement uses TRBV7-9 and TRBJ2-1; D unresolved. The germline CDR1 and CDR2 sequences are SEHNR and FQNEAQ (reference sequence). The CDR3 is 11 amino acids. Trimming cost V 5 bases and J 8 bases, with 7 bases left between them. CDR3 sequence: CASSTVHEQFF. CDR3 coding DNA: TGTGCCAGCAGCACGGTCCATGAGCAGTTCTTC.

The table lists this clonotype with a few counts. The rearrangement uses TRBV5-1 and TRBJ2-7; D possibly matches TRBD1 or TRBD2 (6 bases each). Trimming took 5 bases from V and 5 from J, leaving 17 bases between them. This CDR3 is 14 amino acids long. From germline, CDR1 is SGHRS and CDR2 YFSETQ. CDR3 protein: CASSLGGPPHEQYF. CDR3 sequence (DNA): TGCGCCAGCAGTCTCGGGGGCCCCCCCCACGAGCAGTACTTC. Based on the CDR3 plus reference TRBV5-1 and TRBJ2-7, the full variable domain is KAGVTQTPRYLIKTRGQQVTLSCSPISGHRSVSWYQQTPGQGLQFLFEYFSETQRNKGNFPGRFSGRQFSNSRSEMNVSTLELGDSALYLCASSLGGPPHEQYFGPGTRLTVT.

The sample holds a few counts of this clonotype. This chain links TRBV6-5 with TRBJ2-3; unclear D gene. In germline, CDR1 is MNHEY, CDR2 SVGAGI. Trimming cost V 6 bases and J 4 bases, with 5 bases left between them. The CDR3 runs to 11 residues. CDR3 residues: CASRGPDTQYF. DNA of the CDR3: TGTGCCAGCAGAGGGCCAGATACGCAGTATTTT.

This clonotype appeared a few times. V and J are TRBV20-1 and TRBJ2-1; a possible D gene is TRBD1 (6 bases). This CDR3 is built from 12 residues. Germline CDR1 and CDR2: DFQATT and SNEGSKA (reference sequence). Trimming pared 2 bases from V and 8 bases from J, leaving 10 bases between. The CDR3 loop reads CSARQGTYEQFF. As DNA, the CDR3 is TGCAGTGCTAGACAGGGGACCTATGAGCAGTTCTTC.

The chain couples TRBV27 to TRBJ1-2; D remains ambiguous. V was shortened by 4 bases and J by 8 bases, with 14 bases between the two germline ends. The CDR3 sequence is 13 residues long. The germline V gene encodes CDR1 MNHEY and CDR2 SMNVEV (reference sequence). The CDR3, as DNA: TGTGCCAGCAGTTCGGACCTGGTTAAAGGCTACACCTTC. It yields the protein CASSSDLVKGYTF.

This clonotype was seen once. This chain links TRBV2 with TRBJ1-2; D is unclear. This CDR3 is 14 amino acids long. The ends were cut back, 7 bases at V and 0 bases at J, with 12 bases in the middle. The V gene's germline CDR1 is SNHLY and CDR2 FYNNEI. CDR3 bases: TGTGCCAGCAAGAGCACAGTAGCTAACTATGGCTACACCTTC. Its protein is CASKSTVANYGYTF.

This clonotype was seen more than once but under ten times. The CDR3 spells CASRQRGGNTDTQYF. In DNA form, the CDR3 reads TGTGCCAGCAGGCAGCGGGGGGGCAACACAGATACGCAGTATTTT. V gene TRBV5-4 combines with J gene TRBJ2-3, with 10 bases aligning to TRBD2. The V gene end was trimmed by 5 bases and the J gene end by 2 bases; junction bases not matched to a gene: 5. The germline CDR1 and CDR2 sequences are SGHNT and YYREEE (reference sequence). The CDR3 has 15 residues.

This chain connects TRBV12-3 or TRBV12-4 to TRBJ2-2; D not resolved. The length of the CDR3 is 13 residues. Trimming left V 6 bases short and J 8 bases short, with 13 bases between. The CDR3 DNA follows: TGTGCCAGCAGCCCGGTGAGACGAGGGGAGCTGTTTTTT. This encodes CASSPVRRGELFF.

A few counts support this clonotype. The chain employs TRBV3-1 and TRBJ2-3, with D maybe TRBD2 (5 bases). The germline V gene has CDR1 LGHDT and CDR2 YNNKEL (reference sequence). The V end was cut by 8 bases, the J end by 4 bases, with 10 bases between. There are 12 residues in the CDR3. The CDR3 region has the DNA TGTGCCAGCGAGGGTGGCCCAGATACGCAGTATTTT. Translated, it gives CASEGGPDTQYF.

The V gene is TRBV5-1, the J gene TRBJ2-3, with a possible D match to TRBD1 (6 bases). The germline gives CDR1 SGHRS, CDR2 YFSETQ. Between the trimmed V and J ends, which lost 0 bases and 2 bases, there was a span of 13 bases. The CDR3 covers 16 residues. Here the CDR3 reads CASSLGPDSLTDTQYF. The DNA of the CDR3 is TGCGCCAGCAGCTTGGGGCCGGACAGCCTCACAGATACGCAGTATTTT.

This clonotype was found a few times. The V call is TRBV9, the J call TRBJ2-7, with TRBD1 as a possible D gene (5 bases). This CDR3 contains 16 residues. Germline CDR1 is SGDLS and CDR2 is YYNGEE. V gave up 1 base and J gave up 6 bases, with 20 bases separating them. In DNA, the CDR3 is TGTGCCAGCAGCGTATCGTCGACAGCCCCGGTTTCCGAGCAGTACTTC. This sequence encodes CASSVSSTAPVSEQYF.

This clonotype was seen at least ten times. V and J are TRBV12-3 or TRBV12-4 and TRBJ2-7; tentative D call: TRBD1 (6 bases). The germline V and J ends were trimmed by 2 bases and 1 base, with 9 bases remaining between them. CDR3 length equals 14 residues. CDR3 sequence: CASSLQGPSYEQYF. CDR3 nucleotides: TGTGCCAGCAGTTTACAGGGGCCTTCCTACGAGCAGTACTTC.

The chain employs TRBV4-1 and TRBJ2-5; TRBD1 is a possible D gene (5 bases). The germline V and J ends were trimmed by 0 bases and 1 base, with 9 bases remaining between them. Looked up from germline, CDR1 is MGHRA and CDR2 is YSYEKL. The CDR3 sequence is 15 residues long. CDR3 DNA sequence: TGCGCCAGCAGCCAAGATCAGGGTGCCCAAGAGACCCAGTACTTC. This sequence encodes CASSQDQGAQETQYF.

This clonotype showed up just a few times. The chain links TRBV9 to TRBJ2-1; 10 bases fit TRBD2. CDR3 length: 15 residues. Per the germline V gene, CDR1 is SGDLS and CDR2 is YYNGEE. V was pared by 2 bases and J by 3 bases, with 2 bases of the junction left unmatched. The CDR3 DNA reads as TGTGCCAGCAGCGTTACTAGCGGGAACTACAATGAGCAGTTCTTC. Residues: CASSVTSGNYNEQFF. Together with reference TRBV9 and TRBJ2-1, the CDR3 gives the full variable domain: DSGVTQTPKHLITATGQRVTLRCSPRSGDLSVYWYQQSLDQGLQFLIQYYNGEERAKGNILERFSAQQFPDLHSELNLSSLELGDSALYFCASSVTSGNYNEQFFGPGTRLTVL.

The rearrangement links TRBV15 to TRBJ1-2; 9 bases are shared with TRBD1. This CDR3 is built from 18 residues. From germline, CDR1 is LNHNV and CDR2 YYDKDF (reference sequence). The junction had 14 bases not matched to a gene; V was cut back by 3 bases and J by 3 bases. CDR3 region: CATSRGRGQGPRDYGYTF. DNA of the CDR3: TGTGCCACCAGCAGGGGGAGGGGACAGGGCCCTAGAGACTATGGCTACACCTTC.

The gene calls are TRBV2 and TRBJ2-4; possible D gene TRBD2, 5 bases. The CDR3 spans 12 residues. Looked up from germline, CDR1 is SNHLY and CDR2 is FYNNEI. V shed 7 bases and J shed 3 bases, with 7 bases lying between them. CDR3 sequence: CASMGVKNIQYF. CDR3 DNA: TGTGCCAGCATGGGAGTCAAAAACATTCAGTACTTC. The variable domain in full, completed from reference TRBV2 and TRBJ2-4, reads EPEVTQTPSHQVTQMGQEVILRCVPISNHLYFYWYRQILGQKVEFLVSFYNNEISEKSEIFDDQFSVERPDGSNFTLKIRSTKLEDSAMYFCASMGVKNIQYFGAGTRLSVL.

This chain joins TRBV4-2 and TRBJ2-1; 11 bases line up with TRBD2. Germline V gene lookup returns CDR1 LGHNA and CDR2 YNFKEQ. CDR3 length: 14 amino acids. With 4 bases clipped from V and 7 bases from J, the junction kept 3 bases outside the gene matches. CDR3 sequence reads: CASSRTSGGNEQFF. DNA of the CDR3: TGTGCCAGCAGCCGAACTAGCGGGGGTAATGAGCAGTTCTTC.